The 2 T cell receptor beta chains below were found in one sample sequenced in a study of T cell responses to AZD1222 COVID-19 vaccine. The protocol was immunoSEQ multiplex PCR, while the TCRdb copy is restricted to in-frame clones and leaves out a portion. The sample yields under 200,000 clones, 91% seen once. This material consisted of peripheral blood, taken on day 0 of AZD1222 vaccination. The receptor source for this set is an adult in good health.

The gene calls are TRBV7-3 and TRBJ2-2; D remains unclear. The CDR3 runs to 17 residues. CDR1 SGHTA and CDR2 FQGTGA come from the germline V gene. Trimming left V 5 bases short and J 0 bases short, with 16 bases between. The CDR3 DNA reads TGTGCCAGCAGCCCCGTAGGGTTGATCGCGAACACCGGGGAGCTGTTTTTT. Its protein is CASSPVGLIANTGELFF.

CDR3 DNA: TGTGCCAGCAGTTCCCTAGGGGGACTGGAACTCTCCTACGAGCAGTACTTC. As protein: CASSSLGGLELSYEQYF. The chain carries TRBV28 and TRBJ2-7; D tentatively fits TRBD1 or TRBD2 (6 bases each). The germline V and J ends were trimmed by 4 bases and 0 bases, with 19 bases remaining between them. The CDR3 sequence is 17 residues long. From germline, CDR1 is MDHEN and CDR2 SYDVKM.